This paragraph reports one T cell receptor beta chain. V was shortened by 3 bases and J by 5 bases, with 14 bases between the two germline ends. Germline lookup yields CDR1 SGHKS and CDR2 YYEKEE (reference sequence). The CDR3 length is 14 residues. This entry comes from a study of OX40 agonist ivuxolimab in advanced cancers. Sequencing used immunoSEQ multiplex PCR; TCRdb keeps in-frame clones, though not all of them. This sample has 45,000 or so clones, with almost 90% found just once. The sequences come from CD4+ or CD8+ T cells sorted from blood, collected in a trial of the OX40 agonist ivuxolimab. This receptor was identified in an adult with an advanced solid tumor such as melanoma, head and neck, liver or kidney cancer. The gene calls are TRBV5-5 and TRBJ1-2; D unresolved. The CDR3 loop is CASSSTRTEYGYTF. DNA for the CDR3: TGTGCCAGCAGCTCAACTAGGACTGAATATGGCTACACCTTC. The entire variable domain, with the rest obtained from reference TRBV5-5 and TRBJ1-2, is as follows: DAGVTQSPTHLIKTRGQQVTLRCSPISGHKSVSWYQQVLGQGPQFIFQYYEKEERGRGNFPDRFSARQFPNYSSELNVNALLLGDSALYLCASSSTRTEYGYTFGSGTRLTVV.